This T cell receptor beta chain comes out of a study of regulatory T cells in long-lasting Graves disease. General observations from the study: Favored gene segments in persistent disease were TRBV28, TRBJ1-2 and TRBJ2-5.

The germline V gene encodes CDR1 LNHDA and CDR2 SQIVND (reference sequence). Losses at the gene ends were 3 bases for V and 6 bases for J; bases not matched to a gene: 13. The CDR3 runs 17 residues. Details on this clonotype: Antigen: not known.

Time point here: newly diagnosed GD, antithyroid drugs for less than 3 months. There was RNA extracted from PBMCs, and the TCR library was made from it. Relying on iRepertoire HTBI primers and Arm-PCR of CDR3 regions, the team built TCR beta libraries. TCRdb redid the calling of the multiplex PCR reads with MiXCR, one entry per CDR3 protein. This table has around 480,000 distinct CDR3 sequences, roughly 16% appearing once. These same data were also listed under a study on T cells in Graves' hyperthyroidism and ophthalmopathy. This second report adds: Hyperthyroidism, newly diagnosed and lasting under 2 months, affected patients aged 18 to 65. Carried out on the TCR CDR3, a first-round RT-PCR used the HTBI primer set.

The chain links TRBV19 to TRBJ2-2, with 7 bases lining up with TRBD2. The sample consisted of peripheral blood mononuclear cells (PBMCs), taken at new diagnosis, from a patient treated with antithyroid drugs. The clonotype comes from a man aged 35 to 55 with Graves disease. In nucleotides, the CDR3 is TGTGCCAGTAGTATTCCTCCCGGACTAGGTGGGGCCGGGGAGCTGTTTTTT. Translation: CASSIPPGLGGAGELFF.